These 8 T cell receptor beta chains were all obtained from the same sample, sequenced in a study of blood T cell repertoires in COVID-19 (dated by TCRdb to the early 2020s). Library preparation was by the immunoSEQ multiplex PCR assay. TCRdb holds this immuneACCESS table with in-frame rearrangements only. Some clones are missing; in checked studies, unresolved V genes explain under half, and the rest has no known cause. The sample table records some 40,000 clones; approximately 78% of these occur just once. The ten largest clonotypes hold about a tenth of the sample. Material: peripheral blood. The receptors shown here come from a man aged 55 to 70 in a cohort sampled during active COVID-19.

This clone has more than one count but fewer than ten. This chain uses TRBV9 with TRBJ2-7, with D tentatively TRBD1 (5 bases). CDR1 is SGDLS and CDR2 is YYNGEE in the germline V gene. Trimming took off 0 bases at V and 0 bases at J, with 7 bases between the two ends. The CDR3 runs to 14 residues. The CDR3 protein is CASSVGTNSYEQYF. The DNA of the CDR3 is TGTGCCAGCAGCGTAGGGACAAACTCCTACGAGCAGTACTTC.

This chain's CDR3 is CASSFGQPSAGELFF. CDR3 DNA sequence: TGTGCCAGCAGCTTCGGACAGCCGAGCGCCGGGGAGCTGTTTTTT. The chain has TRBV11-3 and TRBJ2-2; tentatively, D is TRBD1 (6 bases). V was shortened by 3 bases and J by 6 bases, with 14 bases between the two germline ends. The germline CDR1 and CDR2 sequences are SGHNT and YENEEA. CDR3 length: 15 amino acids.

This clone was picked up one time. V is TRBV18 and J is TRBJ2-6; the match to TRBD1 covers 8 bases. The trim removed 2 bases at V and 2 bases at J, leaving 11 bases unmatched. The CDR3 extends over 19 amino acids. CDR1 is KGHSH and CDR2 is LQKENI in the germline V gene. CDR3 coding DNA: TGTGCCAGCTCACCAAGGGCAGGGGGCGGTCTTGCTGGGGCCAACGTCCTGACTTTC. This encodes CASSPRAGGGLAGANVLTF.

The J gene is TRBJ1-2, the V gene TRBV3-1 (or the pseudogene TRBV3-2); tentatively, D is TRBD1 (6 bases). Germline lookup yields CDR1 LGHDT and CDR2 YNNKEL (reference sequence). The CDR3 contains 13 residues. V was shortened by 4 bases and J by 3 bases, with 9 bases between the two germline ends. The DNA for the CDR3 is TGTGCCAGCAGCCCAGGACAGCACTATGGCTACACCTTC. Its protein is CASSPGQHYGYTF.

V and J are TRBV19 and TRBJ1-1; D is possibly TRBD1 (6 bases). Trimming shortened V by 8 bases and J by 1 base, and 8 bases separated the two germline ends. CDR3 size: 12 residues. The germline V gene has CDR1 LNHDA and CDR2 SQIVND (reference sequence). The CDR3 DNA sequence: TGTGCCAGTGGGGGCCGGAACACTGAAGCTTTCTTT. This gives the protein CASGGRNTEAFF.

This chain uses TRBV6-5 with TRBJ2-7; 9 nucleotides line up with TRBD1. This CDR3 has 14 amino acids. With V trimmed by 4 bases and J by 2 bases, 3 bases remained unmatched. CDR1 is MNHEY, CDR2 SVGAGI, per germline. Written as DNA, the CDR3 is TGTGCCAGCAGTTGGGGGACAGGGCCCTACGAGCAGTACTTC. Protein: CASSWGTGPYEQYF.

This chain joins TRBV5-1 and TRBJ1-4; 7 bases are shared with TRBD1. The CDR3 extends over 16 amino acids. Germline CDR1 and CDR2: SGHRS and YFSETQ. V lost 4 bases to trimming and J lost 4 bases; unmatched junction nucleotides: 10. CDR3 nucleotides: TGCGCCAGCAGCGTTAACCGACAGGGCGATAATGAAAAACTGTTTTTT. Translating it yields CASSVNRQGDNEKLFF. Drawing the rest from reference TRBV5-1 and TRBJ1-4, the complete variable domain is KAGVTQTPRYLIKTRGQQVTLSCSPISGHRSVSWYQQTPGQGLQFLFEYFSETQRNKGNFPGRFSGRQFSNSRSEMNVSTLELGDSALYLCASSVNRQGDNEKLFFGSGTQLSVL.

The chain has TRBV7-3 and TRBJ2-7, with D tentatively TRBD2 (6 bases). The CDR3 sequence is 14 residues long. V lost 1 base and J 4 bases, leaving 11 bases between the germline ends. Germline V CDR1 and CDR2: SGHTA, FQGTGA. This chain's CDR3 is CASSLIGGNYEQYF. Written as DNA, the CDR3 is TGTGCCAGCAGCTTAATCGGCGGGAATTACGAGCAGTACTTC.